The rows below give T cell receptor beta chains drawn from one sample of a study of cytomegalovirus exposure and HLA in healthy donors. Data came from immunoSEQ multiplex PCR; TCRdb stores just in-frame clones and leaves some out. The sample lists more than 90,000 clones, around 82% occurring once. The sequenced sample was PBMCs. These receptor sequences come from a woman in her fifties or sixties in good health and CMV-seronegative. CDR3s leave out the opening cysteine and the closing phenylalanine or tryptophan.

j_call: TRBJ2-7
v_call: TRBV7-9
cdr3_aa: ASSITSDYEQY

j_call: TRBJ2-2
v_call: TRBV27
cdr3_aa: ASSPQGGTTAGELF

j_call: TRBJ2-5
v_call: TRBV9
cdr3_aa: ASSVGTGNLETQY

j_call: TRBJ1-1
v_call: TRBV27
cdr3_aa: ASSLSTGVGTEAF

j_call: TRBJ2-7
v_call: TRBV19
cdr3_aa: ASSRWALDRGHEQY

j_call: TRBJ1-6
v_call: TRBV6-7
cdr3_aa: ASSARRRPGYNSPLH

j_call: TRBJ2-3
v_call: TRBV10-2
cdr3_aa: ASSGGGADTQY

j_call: TRBJ1-3
v_call: TRBV6-5
cdr3_aa: ASSWDRESGNTIY

j_call: TRBJ2-7
v_call: TRBV7-9
cdr3_aa: ASSTIIDKPYEQY

j_call: TRBJ2-5
v_call: TRBV5-1
cdr3_aa: ASSLSAGAQETQY